Presented here are 27 T cell receptor beta chains from one specimen sequenced in a study of T cell repertoires in cytomegalovirus infection. TCRdb reanalysed the reads using MiXCR and keeps one entry per CDR3 protein. The sample lists just over 150,000 distinct CDR3 sequences; roughly a quarter were seen once. Sequencing was done on a sample of PBMCs. All receptors come from a human donor in good health (CMV status not recorded). Some clones in this sample may be carry-over from other donors' samples.

In nucleotides, the CDR3 is TGTGCCAGTAGTAAAAGGTCAGGCGACAATGAGCAGTTCTTC. As protein: CASSKRSGDNEQFF. The chain links TRBV19 to TRBJ2-1, with no clear D. The CDR3 has 14 residues. Trimming removed 4 bases at V and 5 bases at J, with 12 bases between. Germline assignment: CDR1 LNHDA and CDR2 SQIVND (reference sequence).

This clonotype turned up a few times. This rearrangement joins TRBV28 to TRBJ1-6; D not certain. This CDR3 comprises 13 residues. The germline V and J ends were trimmed by 7 bases and 10 bases, with 14 bases remaining between them. Germline V lookup: CDR1 MDHEN, CDR2 SYDVKM. The CDR3, as DNA: TGTGCCAGCACCCCTGGGGTAGGATCACCCCTCCACTTT. It codes for CASTPGVGSPLHF.

This clonotype occurred a few times. The chain carries TRBV7-2 and TRBJ2-7; no reliable D call. The ends were cut back, 1 base at V and 5 bases at J, with 15 bases in the middle. Looked up from germline, CDR1 is SGHTA and CDR2 is FQGNSA. The CDR3 covers 15 residues. CDR3 nucleotides: TGTGCCAGCAGCTTAGTGTCCTCACCACCAAACGAGCAGTACTTC. It specifies CASSLVSSPPNEQYF.

In this sample, this clonotype turned up a few times. The chain couples TRBV20-1 to TRBJ2-1, with TRBD2 matching 10 bases. The germline V gene encodes CDR1 DFQATT and CDR2 SNEGSKA (reference sequence). J was trimmed by 6 bases and V by 3 bases; bases with no gene match: 8. The CDR3 runs 15 residues. Here the CDR3 DNA reads TGCAGTGCTAGCCCCTCGAGCGGGAGGGGCAATGAGCAGTTCTTC. Protein product: CSASPSSGRGNEQFF.

This clonotype was seen only a few times. J is TRBJ1-6 and V is TRBV2; 8 nucleotides agree with TRBD1. CDR1 is SNHLY, CDR2 FYNNEI, per germline. The CDR3 is made up of 13 amino acids. After removal of 8 bases from V and 7 bases from J, the junction contained 4 bases not matched to a gene. The DNA for the CDR3 is TGTGCCAGCCCGCAGGGGGCAAATTCACCCCTCCACTTT. Amino acid sequence: CASPQGANSPLHF.

This clonotype appeared many times. The gene calls are TRBV20-1 and TRBJ2-7, with 10 bases matching TRBD1. CDR3 size: 15 residues. The junction had 6 bases not matched to a gene; V was cut back by 2 bases and J by 2 bases. Per germline, CDR1 DFQATT and CDR2 SNEGSKA (reference sequence). CDR3 in amino acids: CSARNRDRGTYEQYF. CDR3 in DNA: TGCAGTGCTAGAAATCGGGACAGGGGAACCTACGAGCAGTACTTC.

The chain joins TRBV4-3 to TRBJ2-2; D ambiguous. The V and J ends lost 0 bases and 6 bases respectively, with 8 bases between them. CDR3 size: 14 residues. Germline CDR1 LGHNA, CDR2 YSLEER. CDR3 nucleotide sequence: TGCGCCAGCAGCCAAGATCGGCCCGCCGGGGAGCTGTTTTTT. Amino acids: CASSQDRPAGELFF.

This clonotype was observed a few times. The chain links TRBV3-1 to TRBJ2-7; 8 bases fit TRBD2. Unmatched junction bases numbered 6, after V lost 6 bases and J lost 2 bases. The CDR3 totals 14 residues. Germline CDR1 is LGHDT and CDR2 is YNNKEL (reference sequence). The DNA for the CDR3 is TGTGCCAGCAGAACGGGAGGGCCTCCCTACGAGCAGTACTTC. Translation: CASRTGGPPYEQYF.

In this sample, this clonotype turned up many times. V and J are TRBV7-6 and TRBJ2-3; D is perhaps TRBD2 (6 bases). The CDR3 covers 15 residues. Germline CDR1 and CDR2: SGHVS and FNYEAQ. Trimming removed 2 bases from V and 2 bases from J, with 11 bases in between. The CDR3 protein is CASSLRAGSTDTQYF. Here the CDR3 DNA reads TGTGCCAGCAGCTTAAGGGCGGGGTCCACAGATACGCAGTATTTT.

This clonotype showed up just a few times. V gene TRBV7-9 combines with J gene TRBJ2-5; 9 nucleotides match TRBD1. The length of the CDR3 is 15 residues. After removal of 5 bases from V and 2 bases from J, the junction contained 6 bases not matched to a gene. Germline CDR1 SEHNR, CDR2 FQNEAQ (reference sequence). CDR3 sequence: CASSRGDREQETQYF. The CDR3 nucleotides are TGTGCCAGCAGCAGGGGGGACAGGGAACAAGAGACCCAGTACTTC. Drawing the rest from reference TRBV7-9 and TRBJ2-5, the complete variable domain is DTGVSQNPRHKITKRGQNVTFRCDPISEHNRLYWYRQTLGQGPEFLTYFQNEAQLEKSRLLSDRFSAERPKGSFSTLEIQRTEQGDSAMYLCASSRGDREQETQYFGPGTRLLVL.

This clonotype was counted at least ten times. This sequence joins TRBV27 and TRBJ1-6, with 10 bases lining up with TRBD1. The CDR3 is 16 residues long. The germline V gene has CDR1 MNHEY and CDR2 SMNVEV (reference sequence). J gave up 9 bases and V 7 bases, and 12 bases lay outside the gene matches. CDR3 amino acids: CASKTRQGAFGSPLHF. CDR3 in DNA: TGTGCCAGCAAAACAAGACAGGGGGCCTTCGGTTCACCCCTCCACTTT.

The chain is built from TRBV4-2 and TRBJ1-5; D is perhaps TRBD1 (5 bases). The CDR3 covers 14 residues. CDR1 is LGHNA, CDR2 YNFKEQ, per germline. Trimming took off 3 bases at V and 9 bases at J, with 15 bases between the two ends. DNA of the CDR3: TGTGCCAGCAGCCATGGGGCCGCGGAGGGGCCCCAGCATTTT. Its translation is CASSHGAAEGPQHF.

This clonotype was counted many times. CDR3 DNA: TGTGCCAGCAGCTTAACGGGATGGGACACAGATACGCAGTATTTT. Translation gives CASSLTGWDTDTQYF. The chain has TRBV7-2 and TRBJ2-3; possibly TRBD2 for D (5 bases). The V gene lost 2 bases and the J gene lost 2 bases, with 11 bases spanning the gap. The CDR3 spans 15 residues. CDR1 is SGHTA and CDR2 is FQGNSA in the germline V gene.

The CDR3 sequence: CASSSDFLAGAADTQYF. In nucleotides, the CDR3 is TGTGCCAGCAGCTCCGATTTCCTAGCGGGAGCCGCAGATACGCAGTATTTT. This chain connects TRBV6-1 to TRBJ2-3, with 10 bases lining up with TRBD2. CDR1 is MNHNS, CDR2 SASEGT, per germline. The CDR3 consists of 17 residues. The V and J ends lost 6 bases and 4 bases, in that order; junction bases with no gene match: 13.

This clonotype was seen a few times. The J gene is TRBJ1-2, the V gene TRBV28, with D possibly being TRBD1 (6 bases). The CDR3 is 14 amino acids. V lost 3 bases and J 4 bases, leaving 12 bases between the germline ends. Germline-derived CDR1 and CDR2 are MDHEN and SYDVKM. The CDR3 region is CASSLRQASYGYTF. Written as DNA, the CDR3 is TGTGCCAGCAGTTTGAGACAGGCGAGCTATGGCTACACCTTC.

The chain uses TRBV7-3 and TRBJ2-2; no firm D call. Trimming took 0 bases from V and 6 from J, leaving 14 bases between them. The CDR3 consists of 16 residues. The V gene's germline CDR1 is SGHTA and CDR2 FQGTGA. The DNA for the CDR3 is TGTGCCAGCAGCTTAACCCCCGAACCGTACCCCGGGGAGCTGTTTTTT. It codes for CASSLTPEPYPGELFF.

The table lists this clonotype with a few counts. The rearrangement uses TRBV5-4 and TRBJ2-1; 9 nucleotides match TRBD1. The CDR3 consists of 15 residues. CDR1 and CDR2 (germline): SGHNT, YYREEE (reference sequence). Trimming cost V 1 base and J 5 bases; bases outside gene matches: 4. The CDR3 DNA reads TGTGCCAGCAGCTTGTGGGACAGGGACCACAATGAGCAGTTCTTC. This encodes CASSLWDRDHNEQFF.

This clonotype was seen a handful of times. J is TRBJ2-1 and V is TRBV25-1; D perhaps matches TRBD2 (5 bases). The V end lost 9 bases, the J end lost 2 bases, and 11 bases lay between the germline ends. The CDR3 loop spans 13 amino acids. Germline V gives CDR1 MGHDK, CDR2 SYGVNS. CDR3: CASQSGAYNEQFF. Written as DNA, the CDR3 is TGTGCCAGTCAGAGCGGAGCCTACAATGAGCAGTTCTTC.

The chain has TRBV18 and TRBJ2-1, with D possibly being TRBD1 (8 bases). CDR1 is KGHSH and CDR2 is LQKENI in the germline V gene. This CDR3 has 16 amino acids. Trimming pared 3 bases from V and 2 bases from J, leaving 14 bases between. CDR3 residues: CASSPSGTGTYNEQFF. CDR3 nucleotides: TGTGCCAGCTCACCGAGCGGGACAGGCACCTACAATGAGCAGTTCTTC.

This clonotype was seen at least ten times. This chain joins TRBV28 and TRBJ2-1; the match to TRBD2 covers 9 bases. Germline CDR1 is MDHEN and CDR2 is SYDVKM. CDR3 size: 15 residues. Trimming at V came to 6 bases and at J to 7 bases, leaving 10 bases not matched to a gene. CDR3 residues: CASSRSGSTGNEQFF. In nucleotides, the CDR3 is TGTGCCAGCAGCCGTAGCGGGAGCACGGGTAATGAGCAGTTCTTC.

This clonotype was picked up many times. This chain connects TRBV28 to TRBJ1-2, with D uncertain. The ends were cut back, 5 bases at V and 4 bases at J, with 11 bases in the middle. From germline, CDR1 is MDHEN and CDR2 SYDVKM. This CDR3 contains 13 residues. CDR3 loop: CASSKDGLYGYTF. Here the CDR3 DNA reads TGTGCCAGCAGTAAGGACGGACTCTATGGCTACACCTTC.

In nucleotides, the CDR3 is TGTGCCAGCAGCTTAGAACGAGAGACAGATACGCAGTATTTT. Protein sequence: CASSLERETDTQYF. The chain joins TRBV7-9 to TRBJ2-3; D is ambiguous. The CDR3 contains 14 residues. Germline values: CDR1 SEHNR, CDR2 FQNEAQ (reference sequence). V was pared by 1 base and J by 3 bases, with 8 bases between.

This clonotype was detected a few times. The chain uses TRBV12-3 or TRBV12-4 and TRBJ2-1; D is tentatively TRBD1 or TRBD2 (5 bases each). This CDR3 contains 16 residues. The V end was cut by 0 bases, the J end by 6 bases, with 15 bases between. The CDR3 region has the DNA TGTGCCAGCAGTTTAGCGGGGACGGCCGCCAGCAATGAGCAGTTCTTC. Translating it yields CASSLAGTAASNEQFF.

The V gene is TRBV19, the J gene TRBJ2-6; no reliable D call. V was cut by 1 base and J by 2 bases, with 6 bases left in between. Per the germline V gene, CDR1 is LNHDA and CDR2 is SQIVND (reference sequence). CDR3 length equals 15 residues. The CDR3 DNA is TGTGCCAGTAGTATAGCGGGCGCTGGGGCCAACGTCCTGACTTTC. It translates to CASSIAGAGANVLTF.

In its sample, this clonotype was seen many times. The chain links TRBV5-1 to TRBJ2-1, with D unresolved. The CDR3 runs to 15 residues. V was trimmed by 0 bases and J by 2 bases, leaving 9 bases between them. CDR1 SGHRS and CDR2 YFSETQ come from the germline V gene. The CDR3 reads CASSLDGNPYNEQFF. In DNA form, the CDR3 reads TGCGCCAGCAGCTTGGATGGGAACCCCTACAATGAGCAGTTCTTC.

This clonotype was seen a few times. The chain uses TRBV7-4 and TRBJ2-7; D not certain. This CDR3 comprises 12 residues. With 1 base removed from V and 2 bases from J, the gap between germline ends came to 3 bases. Germline CDR1 SGHVT, CDR2 SQSDAQ. CDR3 sequence (DNA): TGTGCCAGCAGCTTAGAACCCTACGAGCAGTACTTC. It is translated as CASSLEPYEQYF.

In its sample, this clonotype was seen a few times. The rearrangement joins TRBV7-3 to TRBJ2-2; D gene uncertain. V dropped 5 bases and J dropped 4 bases, with 14 bases sitting between them. Germline V CDR1 and CDR2: SGHTA, FQGTGA. The CDR3 covers 15 residues. The CDR3 loop reads CASSRLSSSTGELFF. CDR3 sequence (DNA): TGTGCCAGCAGCCGACTCAGTTCTAGCACCGGGGAGCTGTTTTTT.